This TCR beta chain emerged from a study of high-grade serous ovarian cancer treatment subgroups. Background on the study: Samples averaged around 13,000 reads and over 6,000 unique TCR beta rearrangements.

This clone rates as medium-sized. Germline CDR1 MNHEY, CDR2 SMNVEV (reference sequence). Trimming cost V 3 bases and J 0 bases, with 7 bases left between them. The CDR3 covers 14 residues. The tumor samples were collected prior to definitive surgery or chemotherapy. TCRdb keeps only in-frame clones here, not all; method: immunoSEQ multiplex PCR. The repertoire consists of about 33,000 clones, with approximately 81% occurring once and the leading ten covering 3.1%. This rearrangement joins TRBV27 to TRBJ2-3, with D uncertain. The clonotype originates from a human donor with high-grade serous ovarian cancer. Sequenced input: tumor tissue. For the CDR3, the DNA is TGTGCCAGCAGTTTTGGGTTTAGCACAGATACGCAGTATTTT. Translation gives CASSFGFSTDTQYF.